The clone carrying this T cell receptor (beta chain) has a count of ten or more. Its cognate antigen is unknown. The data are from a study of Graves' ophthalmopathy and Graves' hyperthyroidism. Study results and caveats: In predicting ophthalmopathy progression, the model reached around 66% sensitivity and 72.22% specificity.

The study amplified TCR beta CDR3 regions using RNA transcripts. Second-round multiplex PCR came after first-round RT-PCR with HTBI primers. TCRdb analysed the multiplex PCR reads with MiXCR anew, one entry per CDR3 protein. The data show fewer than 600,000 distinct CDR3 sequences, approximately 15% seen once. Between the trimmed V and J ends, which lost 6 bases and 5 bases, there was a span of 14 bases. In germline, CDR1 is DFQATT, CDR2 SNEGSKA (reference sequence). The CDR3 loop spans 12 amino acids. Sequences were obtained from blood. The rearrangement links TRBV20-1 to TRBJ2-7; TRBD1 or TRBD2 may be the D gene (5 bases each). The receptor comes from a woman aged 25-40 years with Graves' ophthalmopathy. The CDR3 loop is CSAEGNSHEQYF. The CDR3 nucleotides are TGCAGTGCCGAGGGGAATAGCCACGAGCAGTACTTC.